Listed here are 20 T cell receptor beta chains from one sample, sequenced in a study of shared clonotypes between healthy human individuals. Profiling relied on immunoSEQ multiplex PCR, and the TCRdb table lists in-frame clones only, not all of them. The profile shows about 990,000 clones, around 78% of them singletons. The source material was memory CD4+ T cells from PBMCs. Documented subset: CD45RA-negative fraction. The receptors stem from a man between 18 and 35 years old in good health. Some clones in this sample may be carry-over from other donors' samples.

The rearrangement uses TRBV6-5 and TRBJ2-3, with D unclear. Germline V CDR1 and CDR2: MNHEY, SVGAGI. Trimming removed 8 bases from V and 2 bases from J, with 11 bases in between. The CDR3 consists of 13 residues. The CDR3 DNA sequence: TGTGCCAGCCAATTGGCCCTCACAGATACGCAGTATTTT. This sequence encodes CASQLALTDTQYF.

The V gene is TRBV7-2, the J gene TRBJ1-2; unclear D gene. CDR3 length: 19 residues. The germline V gene encodes CDR1 SGHTA and CDR2 FQGNSA. The V end was cut by 0 bases, the J end by 7 bases, with 27 bases between. The CDR3: CASSLAVGQSYPSFGGYTF. The CDR3 DNA sequence: TGTGCCAGCAGCTTAGCGGTCGGCCAGAGTTACCCCTCGTTCGGTGGCTACACCTTC.

Written as DNA, the CDR3 is TGTGCCAGCAGTTACAGGCCGCACTCTGGAAACACCATATATTTT. This codes for CASSYRPHSGNTIYF. The chain combines TRBV6-6 with TRBJ1-3, with D unresolved. In germline, CDR1 is MNHNY, CDR2 SVGAGI (reference sequence). Trimming left V 2 bases short and J 0 bases short, with 8 bases between. There are 15 residues in the CDR3.

This clone was picked up many times. The identical CDR3 is also encoded by other nucleotide sequences in the sample. The V gene is TRBV19, the J gene TRBJ2-3; D is tentatively TRBD1 or TRBD2 (6 bases each). Germline assignment: CDR1 LNHDA and CDR2 SQIVND (reference sequence). The V gene lost 3 bases and the J gene lost 4 bases, with 17 bases spanning the gap. This CDR3 has 16 amino acids. DNA of the CDR3: TGTGCCAGTAGTATCCAGGGTTTCGGGGGCGCAGATACGCAGTATTTT. Translation: CASSIQGFGGADTQYF. The full variable domain, with the rest looked up from reference TRBV19 and TRBJ2-3, is DGGITQSPKYLFRKEGQNVTLSCEQNLNHDAMYWYRQDPGQGLRLIYYSQIVNDFQKGDIAEGYSVSREKKESFPLTVTSAQKNPTAFYLCASSIQGFGGADTQYFGPGTRLTVL.

This clone was recorded once. This may be a read error: a much more frequent sequence differs by one nucleotide. Other DNA sequences in the same sample also yield this CDR3. This chain uses TRBV4-1 with TRBJ2-3; D is possibly TRBD2 (6 bases). The length of the CDR3 is 15 residues. V was shortened by 1 base and J by 6 bases, with 14 bases between the two germline ends. The germline V gene encodes CDR1 MGHRA and CDR2 YSYEKL. In nucleotides, the CDR3 is TGCGCCAGCAGCCAAGGTTCTCTAGCGACGGATACGCAGTATTTT. Translated, it gives CASSQGSLATDTQYF.

This sequence joins TRBV4-1 and TRBJ1-2, with 7 bases that match TRBD1. Losses at the gene ends were 1 base for V and 5 bases for J; bases not matched to a gene: 10. Germline V gene sequence: CDR1 MGHRA, CDR2 YSYEKL. There are 16 residues in the CDR3. This CDR3 is CASSQGRGGEGYGYTF. The CDR3 DNA is TGCGCCAGCAGCCAAGGGAGAGGGGGCGAGGGTTATGGCTACACCTTC.

This clone occurred many times. The chain uses TRBV6-5 and TRBJ2-5; tentatively, D is TRBD2 (5 bases). Trimming removed 2 bases from V and 4 bases from J, with 8 bases in between. The germline gives CDR1 MNHEY, CDR2 SVGAGI. CDR3 length: 13 residues. The CDR3 bases are TGTGCCAGCAGTTACCGGGGAGTAGAGACCCAGTACTTC. This encodes CASSYRGVETQYF.

The gene calls are TRBV5-1 and TRBJ2-1, with D tentatively TRBD2 (5 bases). Germline assignment: CDR1 SGHRS and CDR2 YFSETQ. The CDR3 extends over 15 amino acids. Trimming cost V 4 bases and J 0 bases, with 11 bases left between them. DNA of the CDR3: TGCGCCAGCAGCAGGGAGACCATCTCCTACAATGAGCAGTTCTTC. Encoded protein: CASSRETISYNEQFF. Looking up the rest from reference TRBV5-1 and TRBJ2-1 gives the full variable domain: KAGVTQTPRYLIKTRGQQVTLSCSPISGHRSVSWYQQTPGQGLQFLFEYFSETQRNKGNFPGRFSGRQFSNSRSEMNVSTLELGDSALYLCASSRETISYNEQFFGPGTRLTVL.

The chain recombines TRBV6-5 with TRBJ1-3; D is ambiguous. Trimming took 5 bases from V and 3 from J, leaving 8 bases between them. Germline CDR1 MNHEY, CDR2 SVGAGI. The CDR3 is 13 amino acids. In DNA, the CDR3 is TGTGCCAGCAGTCTGGACGGTGGAAACACCATATATTTT. Residues: CASSLDGGNTIYF.

This clone was counted a few times. V usage is TRBV5-4 and J usage is TRBJ2-5; 16 bases match TRBD2. The trim removed 4 bases at V and 3 bases at J, leaving 6 bases unmatched. The CDR3 sequence is 17 residues long. From germline, CDR1 is SGHNT and CDR2 YYREEE (reference sequence). The CDR3 loop is CASSLGLAGGGKETQYF. DNA for the CDR3: TGTGCCAGCAGCCTGGGACTAGCGGGAGGGGGGAAAGAGACCCAGTACTTC. The entire variable domain, with the rest obtained from reference TRBV5-4 and TRBJ2-5, is as follows: ETGVTQSPTHLIKTRGQQVTLRCSSQSGHNTVSWYQQALGQGPQFIFQYYREEENGRGNFPPRFSGLQFPNYSSELNVNALELDDSALYLCASSLGLAGGGKETQYFGPGTRLLVL.

The chain couples TRBV27 to TRBJ2-3; D possibly corresponds to TRBD2 (6 bases). The length of the CDR3 is 14 residues. The V end was cut by 5 bases, the J end by 2 bases, with 11 bases between. CDR1 is MNHEY and CDR2 is SMNVEV in the germline V gene (reference sequence). CDR3: CASSMTRLTDTQYF. CDR3 nucleotide sequence: TGTGCCAGCAGTATGACTAGACTCACAGATACGCAGTATTTT.

Notes on this clone: At the DNA level, this CDR3 is encoded by other sequences in the same sample as well. As DNA, the CDR3 is TGCGCCAGCAGCTTGGGGACCTACAATGAGCAGTTCTTC. Its translation is CASSLGTYNEQFF. The rearrangement joins TRBV5-1 to TRBJ2-1; D gene unclear. CDR1 and CDR2 from the germline V gene are SGHRS and YFSETQ. Trimming pared 0 bases from V and 2 bases from J, leaving 3 bases between. CDR3 length: 13 residues.

The gene calls are TRBV5-4 and TRBJ2-7; 7 bases map to TRBD1. The CDR3 extends over 12 amino acids. Looked up from germline, CDR1 is SGHNT and CDR2 is YYREEE (reference sequence). Trimming took 2 bases from V and 8 from J; bases not matched to a gene: 4. CDR3 sequence reads: CASSLPGQQQYF. CDR3 DNA: TGTGCCAGCAGCTTACCGGGACAGCAGCAGTACTTC. Looking up the rest from reference TRBV5-4 and TRBJ2-7 gives the full variable domain: ETGVTQSPTHLIKTRGQQVTLRCSSQSGHNTVSWYQQALGQGPQFIFQYYREEENGRGNFPPRFSGLQFPNYSSELNVNALELDDSALYLCASSLPGQQQYFGPGTRLTVT.

This clone was seen a single time. This chain links TRBV10-1 with TRBJ1-4; D unclear. V lost 6 bases and J lost 8, with 16 bases in between. Germline loops: CDR1 WNHNN, CDR2 SYGVQD (reference sequence). The CDR3 consists of 14 residues. The CDR3 DNA reads as TGCGCCAGCAGACTAGGTAGGGAGGAGGAAAAACTGTTTTTT. Its protein product is CASRLGREEEKLFF.

The CDR3 DNA sequence: TGTGCCAGCAGCTTGCTAGCGGGAGCCGGGGAGCTGTTTTTT. Translating gives CASSLLAGAGELFF. V gene TRBV13 combines with J gene TRBJ2-2, with 10 bases lining up with TRBD2. The trim removed 3 bases at V and 6 bases at J, leaving 1 base unmatched. Per germline, CDR1 PRHDT and CDR2 FYEKMQ (reference sequence). The CDR3 extends over 14 amino acids.

The chain couples TRBV2 to TRBJ2-7; D may be TRBD2 (5 bases). V shed 3 bases and J shed 7 bases, with 19 bases lying between them. CDR1 is SNHLY, CDR2 FYNNEI, per germline. This CDR3 spans 15 amino acids. CDR3 loop: CASSDFLALYEEQYF. CDR3 nucleotides: TGTGCCAGCAGTGATTTTCTAGCTTTGTATGAGGAGCAGTACTTC.

This rearrangement joins TRBV2 to TRBJ1-3; unclear D gene. This CDR3 is 17 amino acids long. Trimming stripped 4 bases from V and 5 bases from J, with 21 bases between. Germline values: CDR1 SNHLY, CDR2 FYNNEI. As DNA, the CDR3 is TGTGCCAGCAGTGCAAGAACCATGAGCGAAGGGAGAAACACCATATATTTT. It translates to CASSARTMSEGRNTIYF.

With respect to this clone: At one of its ends the junction is not consistent with the germline gene, which may arise from a read error. The rearrangement uses TRBV7-9 and TRBJ2-1; D possibly corresponds to TRBD2 (7 bases). This CDR3 contains 13 residues. The germline gives CDR1 SEHNR, CDR2 FQNEAQ (reference sequence). This chain's CDR3 is CASNLRGGDEQFF. In DNA form, the CDR3 reads TGTGCCAGCAACTTAAGAGGGGGGGATGAGCAGTTCTTC.

The sample holds one count of this clone. This rearrangement joins TRBV2 to TRBJ1-1, with 10 bases aligning to TRBD1. CDR1 is SNHLY, CDR2 FYNNEI, per germline. The CDR3 sequence is 16 residues long. V shed 6 bases, J shed 4 bases, and the junction held 11 bases outside the gene matches. CDR3 DNA sequence: TGTGCCAGCAGCCCCTGGACAGGGGGAGGAGGCACTGAAGCTTTCTTT. Protein: CASSPWTGGGGTEAFF.

The gene calls are TRBV7-9 and TRBJ2-1, with a possible D match to TRBD1 (6 bases). The CDR3 length is 17 residues. V was clipped by 2 bases and J by 7 bases, with 21 bases between them. The germline CDR1 and CDR2 sequences are SEHNR and FQNEAQ (reference sequence). This CDR3 reads CASSLISRQASLNEQFF. DNA of the CDR3: TGTGCCAGCAGCTTAATTTCGCGACAGGCAAGTTTGAATGAGCAGTTCTTC.